These T cell receptor beta chains were read from a single sample in a study of cytomegalovirus exposure and HLA in healthy donors. Measured with immunoSEQ multiplex PCR; TCRdb has only the in-frame clones, and not every one. Of under 150,000 clones in the sample, about 80% were seen once. Sample: PBMCs. These receptors all stem from a male donor in good health and CMV-seronegative. Both conserved end residues are part of each CDR3. D genes are given only for firm matches. The size entry is marked missing in some rows and otherwise reads once, few, many or a size class.

DNA | CDR3 | J | D | V | size
TGTGCCAGCAGCTTGGCCGCAGGGGTTGGAGGCAATGAGCAGTTCTTC | CASSLAAGVGGNEQFF | TRBJ2-1 | - | TRBV5-8 | -
TGTGCCAGCAGCAAAGCGCGTATTCAGCCCCAGCATTTT | CASSKARIQPQHF | TRBJ1-5 | - | TRBV21-1 | -
TGTGCCAGCAGCCACGGCGGGGGGGCTGGAGCTTTCTTT | CASSHGGGAGAFF | TRBJ1-1 | - | TRBV7-2 | -
TGTGCCAGCAGCTCCCTAGCGGGAGCGGGCGAGCAGTACTTC | CASSSLAGAGEQYF | TRBJ2-7 | TRBD2 | TRBV7-2 | once
TGTGCCTGGAGGGCCGGACTGTGGAACACTGAAGCTTTCTTT | CAWRAGLWNTEAFF | TRBJ1-1 | - | TRBV30 | -
TGTGCCAGCAGTTTAAACCGGGTTTGGTTCTTC | CASSLNRVWFF | TRBJ2-1 | - | TRBV27 | few
TGTGCCTGGACCGGAAACAGGGATTGGAACACTGAAGCTTTCTTT | CAWTGNRDWNTEAFF | TRBJ1-1 | - | TRBV30 | -
TGTGCCAGCAGCCCTGGAGGGGCTCCCGGGGAGCTGTTTTTT | CASSPGGAPGELFF | TRBJ2-2 | - | TRBV5-4 | once
TGTGCCAGCAGCTTACGCCGGAGGGGGCGAGAGAAACTGTTTTTT | CASSLRRRGREKLFF | TRBJ1-4 | TRBD1 | TRBV7-9 | -
TGTGCCAGCAGCTTAGCAGTACTAGGCAACGAGCAGTACTTC | CASSLAVLGNEQYF | TRBJ2-7 | - | TRBV7-6 | once
TGTGCCAGCAGTCTCACAAATCAGCCCCAGCATTTT | CASSLTNQPQHF | TRBJ1-5 | - | TRBV28 | -
TGCGCCAGCAGCGGAGGGACAGGGGGCGGTGGTGAGCAGTTCTTC | CASSGGTGGGGEQFF | TRBJ2-1 | TRBD1 | TRBV4-3 | -
TGTGCCAGCAGCTTATTCAGGCCAGACACCGGGGAGCTGTTTTTT | CASSLFRPDTGELFF | TRBJ2-2 | - | TRBV7-2 | -
TGCGCCAGCAGCCAAGTAACAGGGATGAACACTGAAGCTTTCTTT | CASSQVTGMNTEAFF | TRBJ1-1 | - | TRBV4-3 | -
TGTGCCAGCAGCTCGAAGCAGGGGCAAACCTACGAGCAGTACTTC | CASSSKQGQTYEQYF | TRBJ2-7 | - | TRBV5-4 | -
TGCAGCGTTGGAGGGGGCTGGAAAAACAGTCAGTACTTC | CSVGGGWKNSQYF | TRBJ2-4 | TRBD1 | TRBV29-1 | -
TGTGCCAGCAGTGAGGCAGGGGTGGCCAGGATTACGTTCTTC | CASSEAGVARITFF | TRBJ2-1 | - | TRBV6-1 | -
TGTGCCAGCAGCCCGGGTGGAGGGAGGCTCTCTGGGGCCAACGGCCTGACTTTC | CASSPGGGRLSGANGLTF | TRBJ2-6 | - | TRBV7-9 | -
TGTGCCAGCAGTGGACGGACAGGGAACTATGAGCAGTTCTTC | CASSGRTGNYEQFF | TRBJ2-1 | TRBD1 | TRBV6-5 | -
TGTGCCAGCAGGGGGGGTTTCCTAGCGGGAAACTCGTACGAGCAGTACTTC | CASRGGFLAGNSYEQYF | TRBJ2-7 | TRBD2 | TRBV2 | -
TGTGCCAGCAGCCGGCTAGCGTACAATGAGCAGTTCTTC | CASSRLAYNEQFF | TRBJ2-1 | - | TRBV6-5 | -
TGCGCCAGCAGCCAAGTAGGACAGGGGGGTTCTAATGAGCAGTTCTTC | CASSQVGQGGSNEQFF | TRBJ2-1 | TRBD1 | TRBV4-1 | -
TGCGCCAGCAGCTTCGGCGCGGGGGCTCAAGAGACCCAGTACTTC | CASSFGAGAQETQYF | TRBJ2-5 | - | TRBV5-1 | -
TGCAGCGTGCCAATGGCAGGCCCCCCTAACTATGGCTACACCTTC | CSVPMAGPPNYGYTF | TRBJ1-2 | - | TRBV29-1 | -
TGTGCCAGCAGTGACCCTAGCCTCCATTCAAGCTACGAGCAGTACTTC | CASSDPSLHSSYEQYF | TRBJ2-7 | - | TRBV2 | -
TGCAGTGCAGGACTAACCTACGAGCAGTACTTC | CSAGLTYEQYF | TRBJ2-7 | - | TRBV20-1 | -
TGTGCCATCAGTGAGTCGAAGGGGGGGGCCAACCAAGAGACCCAGTACTTC | CAISESKGGANQETQYF | TRBJ2-5 | - | TRBV10-3 | -
TGTGCCAGCAGCCTCACGACAGGGAGCTATGGCTACACCTTC | CASSLTTGSYGYTF | TRBJ1-2 | TRBD1 | TRBV7-2 | -
TGCGCCAGCAGCCGGGACAGGGAGGTCCACGAGCAGTACTTC | CASSRDREVHEQYF | TRBJ2-7 | TRBD1 | TRBV5-1 | -
TGTGCCAGTAGTATTGACGTAATGGGGGGACCCTACGAGCAGTACTTC | CASSIDVMGGPYEQYF | TRBJ2-7 | - | TRBV19 | -
TGTGCCAGCAGGGAGACAGGTCTATTGAAGAATTCACCCCTCCACTTT | CASRETGLLKNSPLHF | TRBJ1-6 | - | TRBV2 | -
TGTGCCAGCAGTTTATATGCGGCAGGAACCCACCTAGCCTCTACCGGGGAGCTGTTTTTT | CASSLYAAGTHLASTGELFF | TRBJ2-2 | - | TRBV27 | once
TGTGCCAGCAGCCCAAGGGGGGGAGGGGCGGGCTACACCTTC | CASSPRGGGAGYTF | TRBJ1-2 | - | TRBV7-2 | -